Below, 19 T cell receptor beta chains from the same sample are listed, as sequenced in a study of cytomegalovirus exposure and HLA in healthy donors. The PCR made use of 60 Vbeta and 13 Jbeta primers. Using immunoSEQ multiplex PCR, the repertoire was profiled, and TCRdb retains in-frame clones only, with some absent. In the table there are about 140,000 clones, 70% to 85% of which are singletons. Sample: PBMCs. The receptor set was obtained from a woman aged 50 to 60 in good health and CMV-seropositive.

The chain uses TRBV2 and TRBJ2-7; no firm D call. Germline CDR1 and CDR2: SNHLY and FYNNEI. V was trimmed by 8 bases and J by 1 base, leaving 12 bases between them. The CDR3 spans 13 residues. In DNA, the CDR3 is TGTGCCAGCGTTCCTAGTTCTTCCTACGAGCAGTACTTC. It is translated as CASVPSSSYEQYF.

This chain connects TRBV27 to TRBJ1-2; no clear D. The CDR3 totals 16 residues. The V gene lost 10 bases and the J gene lost 4 bases, with 25 bases spanning the gap. CDR1 and CDR2 (germline): MNHEY, SMNVEV (reference sequence). The chain's CDR3 is CATRTVNRGEFYGYTF. The CDR3 bases are TGTGCCACCCGCACAGTCAACCGCGGGGAGTTCTATGGCTACACCTTC.

The chain has TRBV29-1 and TRBJ2-5; perhaps TRBD2 as D (5 bases). Trimming removed 1 base from V and 4 bases from J, with 7 bases in between. The CDR3 spans 12 residues. Germline V gene lookup returns CDR1 SQVTM and CDR2 ANQGSEA. The CDR3 is CSVEVGGETQYF. DNA of the CDR3: TGCAGCGTTGAAGTAGGAGGAGAGACCCAGTACTTC.

This clone was seen just once. The chain combines TRBV2 with TRBJ2-7, with TRBD1 identical over 7 bases. V lost 3 bases to trimming and J lost 4 bases; unmatched junction nucleotides: 6. This CDR3 region has 14 residues. Looked up from germline, CDR1 is SNHLY and CDR2 is FYNNEI. The CDR3 region is CASSDGTEFYEQYF. CDR3 sequence (DNA): TGTGCCAGCAGTGACGGGACAGAGTTTTACGAGCAGTACTTC.

CDR3 bases: TGTGCCAGCAGCTACCACGGGAGCTCCTACGAGCAGTACTTC. Amino acid sequence: CASSYHGSSYEQYF. The rearrangement links TRBV7-9 to TRBJ2-7, with a weak D call TRBD2 (6 bases). Trimming cost V 4 bases and J 0 bases, with 10 bases left between them. Germline-derived CDR1 and CDR2 are SEHNR and FQNEAQ (reference sequence). The CDR3 has 14 residues.

Only a few counts were recorded for this clone. This rearrangement joins TRBV5-1 to TRBJ2-2; 9 bases are a match to TRBD1. With 3 bases clipped from V and 3 bases from J, the junction kept 6 bases outside the gene matches. The germline V gene encodes CDR1 SGHRS and CDR2 YFSETQ. The CDR3 runs 16 residues. The CDR3 bases are TGCGCCAGCAGCTGGCCTTGGACAGGGGACACCGGGGAGCTGTTTTTT. This encodes CASSWPWTGDTGELFF.

V and J are TRBV29-1 and TRBJ2-3, with D possibly being TRBD1 (6 bases). V was shortened by 7 bases and J by 0 bases, with 11 bases between the two germline ends. The CDR3 is 13 amino acids. Per germline, CDR1 SQVTM and CDR2 ANQGSEA. The CDR3: CSESGVSTDTQYF. In nucleotides, the CDR3 is TGCAGCGAGTCAGGGGTTAGCACAGATACGCAGTATTTT.

This clone was recorded a few times. The V call is TRBV28, the J call TRBJ2-7; D call uncertain. Germline lookup yields CDR1 MDHEN and CDR2 SYDVKM. The CDR3 has 14 residues. The germline V and J ends were trimmed by 1 base and 6 bases, with 13 bases remaining between them. The CDR3 sequence is CASSLSAEVLEQYF. The CDR3 DNA sequence: TGTGCCAGCAGTTTATCTGCTGAGGTCCTCGAGCAGTACTTC. Full variable domain (outside the CDR3, taken from reference TRBV28 and TRBJ2-7): DVKVTQSSRYLVKRTGEKVFLECVQDMDHENMFWYRQDPGLGLRLIYFSYDVKMKEKGDIPEGYSVSREKKERFSLILESASTNQTSMYLCASSLSAEVLEQYFGPGTRLTVT.

This clone has just one count. The J gene is TRBJ1-1, the V gene TRBV9, with a possible D match to TRBD1 (5 bases). V lost 3 bases and J lost 5, with 11 bases in between. CDR1 and CDR2 (germline): SGDLS, YYNGEE. This CDR3 region has 13 residues. The CDR3 bases are TGTGCCAGCAGCGACGACAGTGGGACTGAAGCTTTCTTT. Translating it yields CASSDDSGTEAFF.

The gene calls are TRBV15 and TRBJ2-7, with 9 bases matching TRBD1. V lost 1 base and J lost 3; bases outside the gene matches: 1. This CDR3 contains 14 residues. Germline CDR1 is LNHNV and CDR2 is YYDKDF (reference sequence). The CDR3 here is CATSRADRGYEQYF. The CDR3 nucleotides read TGTGCCACCAGCAGAGCGGACAGGGGCTACGAGCAGTACTTC.

CDR3 nucleotides: TGCAGCGTTACAGGGGGCAATCAGCCCCAGCATTTT. This sequence encodes CSVTGGNQPQHF. The V and J genes are TRBV29-1 and TRBJ1-5; 7 bases are shared with TRBD1. The germline CDR1 and CDR2 sequences are SQVTM and ANQGSEA. CDR3 length equals 12 residues. V shed 5 bases, J shed 2 bases, and the junction held 0 bases outside the gene matches.

A single count supports this clone. This sequence joins TRBV5-1 and TRBJ2-5, with 10 bases aligning to TRBD2. This CDR3 region has 16 residues. V was clipped by 3 bases and J by 5 bases; unmatched bases: 10. The germline V gene has CDR1 SGHRS and CDR2 YFSETQ. CDR3 DNA sequence: TGCGCCAGCAGCTCCTTAGCGGGGGGATGGAGGGAGACCCAGTACTTC. It translates to CASSSLAGGWRETQYF.

This chain uses TRBV10-1 with TRBJ1-4, with D possibly being TRBD1 (5 bases). The CDR3 consists of 13 residues. Trimming stripped 10 bases from V and 4 bases from J, with 13 bases between. CDR1 WNHNN and CDR2 SYGVQD come from the germline V gene (reference sequence). The CDR3 reads CATIDRDNEKLFF. The CDR3 DNA follows: TGCGCCACCATAGACAGAGATAATGAAAAACTGTTTTTT.

This chain uses TRBV6-5 with TRBJ1-6; TRBD1 agrees at 8 bases. The V segment lost 7 bases and the J segment 7 bases; nucleotides outside the gene matches: 3. CDR1 and CDR2 (germline): MNHEY, SVGAGI. CDR3 length equals 13 residues. CDR3 loop: CASTDRDNSPLHF. The CDR3 DNA reads TGTGCCAGCACGGACAGGGACAATTCACCCCTCCACTTT.

The chain is built from TRBV6-1 and TRBJ1-5; tentatively, D is TRBD1 (5 bases). The CDR3 is 13 residues long. CDR1 is MNHNS, CDR2 SASEGT, per germline. The V gene lost 6 bases and the J gene lost 8 bases, with 14 bases spanning the gap. The CDR3 spells CASRDPGWEPQHF. CDR3 nucleotide sequence: TGTGCCAGCAGGGACCCAGGGTGGGAGCCCCAGCATTTT.

The J gene is TRBJ1-2, the V gene TRBV2; a weak D match, TRBD1 (6 bases). CDR3 length: 14 residues. Germline V gives CDR1 SNHLY, CDR2 FYNNEI. V gave up 4 bases and J gave up 3 bases, with 12 bases separating them. The CDR3 region has the DNA TGTGCCAGCAGTGTTAGGGGGATCGACTATGGCTACACCTTC. Encoded protein: CASSVRGIDYGYTF. The whole variable domain, remainder taken from reference TRBV2 and TRBJ1-2, is EPEVTQTPSHQVTQMGQEVILRCVPISNHLYFYWYRQILGQKVEFLVSFYNNEISEKSEIFDDQFSVERPDGSNFTLKIRSTKLEDSAMYFCASSVRGIDYGYTFGSGTRLTVV.

The chain employs TRBV19 and TRBJ1-6, with no clear D. Looked up from germline, CDR1 is LNHDA and CDR2 is SQIVND (reference sequence). Trimming pared 5 bases from V and 5 bases from J, leaving 13 bases between. The CDR3 has 15 residues. The CDR3 region is CASSSRVGDNSPLHF. The CDR3 DNA reads as TGTGCCAGTAGTTCGCGGGTCGGGGATAATTCACCCCTCCACTTT.

This chain joins TRBV5-1 and TRBJ2-1; 7 bases are shared with TRBD1. Per germline, CDR1 SGHRS and CDR2 YFSETQ. The CDR3 is 13 amino acids. J lost 5 bases, V lost 2 bases, and 1 base had no gene match. The CDR3 region has the DNA TGCGCCAGCAGCTTTGGGACAGACAATGAGCAGTTCTTC. Translation gives CASSFGTDNEQFF.

V and J are TRBV9 and TRBJ2-5; TRBD2 aligns across 8 bases. The germline V gene has CDR1 SGDLS and CDR2 YYNGEE. V lost 6 bases to trimming and J lost 2 bases; unmatched junction nucleotides: 9. The CDR3 runs 15 residues. In nucleotides, the CDR3 is TGTGCCAGCACCCGGGGCGGGGGGTTACAAGAGACCCAGTACTTC. It codes for CASTRGGGLQETQYF.